Below, 9 T cell receptor beta chains from the same sample are listed, as sequenced in a study of graft-versus-host responses after intestinal transplantation (dated by TCRdb to about 2021). The time point label, read with the paper, signifies: cells obtained before transplantation from donor or recipient. Libraries were prepared through the immunoSEQ multiplex PCR assay. The clones in this table, taken by TCRdb from immuneACCESS, are in-frame only. Not every clone is retained; where verified, under half of the shortfall comes from an unresolved V gene, and the cause of the rest is unknown. In this sample the table shows about 100,000 clones, roughly 90% of which occur a single time. Around 0.86% of the sample lies in the top ten. What these receptors recognize is not known. Sequencing used unstimulated CD4+ T cells sorted from spleen or lymph node cells, obtained before transplant. The receptors derive from a human donor who was the organ donor for an intestinal transplant.

This clone was picked up one time. The junction and the germline gene differ at one end; a read error may be behind it. This chain uses TRBV6-1 with TRBJ1-5, with D perhaps TRBD1 (6 bases). This CDR3 is 12 amino acids long. Germline CDR1 MNHNS, CDR2 SASEGT. CDR3 coding DNA: TGCCGCGCGGGGGGCAGCAATCAGCCCCAGCATTTT. Protein: CRAGGSNQPQHF.

The genes are TRBV28 and TRBJ2-7, with D perhaps matching TRBD1 (5 bases). This CDR3 region has 16 residues. In germline, CDR1 is MDHEN, CDR2 SYDVKM. V shed 6 bases and J shed 4 bases, with 22 bases lying between them. The CDR3 DNA reads TGTGCCAGCAGCACCCCATGGGGCCGGGTAAGGTACGAGCAGTACTTC. As protein: CASSTPWGRVRYEQYF.

Notes on this clone: Its ends do not fully match the called genes, so a read error is possible. The V gene is TRBV4-1, the J gene TRBJ1-5; unclear D gene. The CDR3 has 17 residues. Per germline, CDR1 MGHRA and CDR2 YSYEKL. The CDR3 region is CASGQVFSERSNQPQHF. CDR3 DNA: TGCGCCAGCGGCCAAGTATTCAGTGAAAGAAGCAATCAGCCCCAGCATTTT.

This clone appeared once. The J gene is TRBJ2-2, the V gene TRBV2; D call uncertain. This CDR3 comprises 12 residues. Deletions cut 7 bases from V and 3 bases from J, with 6 bases between. CDR1 is SNHLY and CDR2 is FYNNEI in the germline V gene. Here the CDR3 reads CASMWDTGELFF. CDR3 coding DNA: TGTGCCAGCATGTGGGACACCGGGGAGCTGTTTTTT.

The chain recombines TRBV7-6 with TRBJ1-1; no definite D call. The V and J ends lost 5 bases and 4 bases respectively, with 23 bases between them. The CDR3 loop spans 17 amino acids. CDR1 is SGHVS, CDR2 FNYEAQ, per germline. CDR3 protein: CASSRPPSGSWVTEAFF. CDR3 in DNA: TGTGCCAGCAGCCGCCCACCATCTGGCTCCTGGGTCACTGAAGCTTTCTTT.

The chain links TRBV30 to TRBJ1-2; a possible D gene is TRBD1 (6 bases). The CDR3 has 13 residues. Germline lookup yields CDR1 GTSNPN and CDR2 SVGIG (reference sequence). V lost 0 bases and J 8 bases, leaving 13 bases between the germline ends. Here the CDR3 reads CAWSVMGAWGYTF. CDR3 in DNA: TGTGCCTGGAGTGTAATGGGGGCATGGGGCTACACCTTC.

The chain recombines TRBV6-1 with TRBJ1-6; D call uncertain. The V end was cut by 3 bases, the J end by 10 bases, with 13 bases between. The CDR3 totals 14 residues. Germline V gene data show CDR1 as MNHNS and CDR2 as SASEGT. The CDR3 DNA is TGTGCCAGCAGTGAGTCGTTGGGGAGATCACCCCTCCACTTT. Protein sequence: CASSESLGRSPLHF.

The V and J genes are TRBV7-3 and TRBJ2-3; weak D call: TRBD1 (6 bases). Between the trimmed V and J ends, which lost 2 bases and 2 bases, there was a span of 11 bases. The germline gives CDR1 SGHTA, CDR2 FQGTGA. CDR3 length equals 15 residues. CDR3 DNA sequence: TGTGCCAGCAGCTTAGGGGGACACCCCACAGATACGCAGTATTTT. It translates to CASSLGGHPTDTQYF.

The gene calls are TRBV6-1 and TRBJ1-5, with a possible D match to TRBD1 (6 bases). Germline CDR1 and CDR2: MNHNS and SASEGT. The CDR3 loop spans 18 amino acids. V was clipped by 0 bases and J by 3 bases, with 18 bases between them. The CDR3 coding sequence is TGTGCCAGCAGTGAAGCTATTCAGGGGCGCATCCACAATCAGCCCCAGCATTTT. This codes for CASSEAIQGRIHNQPQHF.